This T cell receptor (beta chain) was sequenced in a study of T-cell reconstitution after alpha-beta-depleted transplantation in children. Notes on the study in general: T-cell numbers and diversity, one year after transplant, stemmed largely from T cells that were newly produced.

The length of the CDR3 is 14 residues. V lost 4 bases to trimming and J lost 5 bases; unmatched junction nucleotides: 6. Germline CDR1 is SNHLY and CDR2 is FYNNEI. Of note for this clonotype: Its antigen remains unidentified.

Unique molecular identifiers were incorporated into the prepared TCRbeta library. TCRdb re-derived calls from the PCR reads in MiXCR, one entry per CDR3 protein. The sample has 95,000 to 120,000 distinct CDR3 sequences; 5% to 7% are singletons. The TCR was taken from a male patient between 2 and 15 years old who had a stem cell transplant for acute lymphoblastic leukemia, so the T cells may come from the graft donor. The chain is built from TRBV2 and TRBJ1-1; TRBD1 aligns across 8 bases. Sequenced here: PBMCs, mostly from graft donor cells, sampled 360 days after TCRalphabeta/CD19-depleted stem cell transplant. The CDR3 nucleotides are TGTGCCAGCAGTGGTTGGACAGGGCTTACTGAAGCTTTCTTT. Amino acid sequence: CASSGWTGLTEAFF.